This T cell receptor (beta chain) was retrieved from a study of control samples from healthy donors and cancer patients. The table came from immunoSEQ multiplex PCR; TCRdb's copy has only in-frame clones and leaves some out. The profile shows roughly 120,000 clones, approximately 88% of them singletons. This CDR3 spans 14 amino acids. Germline lookup yields CDR1 LGHDT and CDR2 YNNKEL (reference sequence). The V gene lost 0 bases and the J gene lost 8 bases, with 13 bases spanning the gap. Material: PBMCs. The genes are TRBV3-1 (or the pseudogene TRBV3-2) and TRBJ1-2; a weak D match, TRBD1 (6 bases). This sequence was found in a woman aged 55-75 years with lung cancer. The CDR3 loop reads CASSQDLGGLGYTF. For the CDR3, the DNA is TGTGCCAGCAGCCAAGATCTAGGGGGGCTCGGCTACACCTTC.